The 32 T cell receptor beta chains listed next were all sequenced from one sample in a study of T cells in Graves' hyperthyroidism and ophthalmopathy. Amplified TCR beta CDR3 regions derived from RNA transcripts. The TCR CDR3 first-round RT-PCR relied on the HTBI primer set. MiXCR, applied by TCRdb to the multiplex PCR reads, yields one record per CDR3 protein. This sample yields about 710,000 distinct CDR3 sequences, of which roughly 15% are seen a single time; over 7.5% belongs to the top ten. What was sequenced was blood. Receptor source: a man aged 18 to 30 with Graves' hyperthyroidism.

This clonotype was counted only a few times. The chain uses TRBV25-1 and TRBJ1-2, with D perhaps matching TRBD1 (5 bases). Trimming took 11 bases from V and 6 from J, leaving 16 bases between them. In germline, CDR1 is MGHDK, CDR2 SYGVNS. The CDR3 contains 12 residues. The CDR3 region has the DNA TGTGCCGCCTGGGGGGGGTACGATGGCTACACCTTC. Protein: CAAWGGYDGYTF.

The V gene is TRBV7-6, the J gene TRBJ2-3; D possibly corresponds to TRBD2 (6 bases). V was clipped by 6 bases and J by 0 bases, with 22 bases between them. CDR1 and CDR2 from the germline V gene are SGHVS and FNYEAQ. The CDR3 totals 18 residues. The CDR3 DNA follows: TGTGCCAGCAGTCATAACGGCCCGGGAGTGGTGAGCACAGATACGCAGTATTTT. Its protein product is CASSHNGPGVVSTDTQYF.

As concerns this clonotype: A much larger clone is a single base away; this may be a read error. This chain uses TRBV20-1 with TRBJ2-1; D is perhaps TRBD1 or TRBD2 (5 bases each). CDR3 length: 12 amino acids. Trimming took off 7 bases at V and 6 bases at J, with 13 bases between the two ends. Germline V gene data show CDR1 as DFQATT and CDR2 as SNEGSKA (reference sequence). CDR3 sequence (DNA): TGCAGTGTGGGGGATACCTGCAATGAGCAGTTCTTC. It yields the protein CSVGDTCNEQFF.

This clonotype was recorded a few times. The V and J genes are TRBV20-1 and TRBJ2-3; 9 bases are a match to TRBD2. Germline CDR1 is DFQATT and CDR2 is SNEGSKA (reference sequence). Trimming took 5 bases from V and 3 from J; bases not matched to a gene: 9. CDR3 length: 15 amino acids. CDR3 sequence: CSADYLAGPTDTQYF. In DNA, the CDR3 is TGCAGTGCTGACTATCTAGCGGGACCTACAGATACGCAGTATTTT.

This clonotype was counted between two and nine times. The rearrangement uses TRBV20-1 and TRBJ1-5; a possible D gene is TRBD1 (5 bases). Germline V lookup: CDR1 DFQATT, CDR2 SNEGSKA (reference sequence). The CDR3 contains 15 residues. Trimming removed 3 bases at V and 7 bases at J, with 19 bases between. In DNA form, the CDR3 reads TGCAGTGCTAGGGGGCCGGGTGACAATGGCCAGCCCCAGCATTTT. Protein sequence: CSARGPGDNGQPQHF.

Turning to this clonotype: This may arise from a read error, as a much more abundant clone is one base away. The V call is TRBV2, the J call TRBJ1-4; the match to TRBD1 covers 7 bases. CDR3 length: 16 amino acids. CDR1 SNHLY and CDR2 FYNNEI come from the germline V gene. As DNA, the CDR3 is TGTGCCAGCAGTGAGCGTCGGGACAGAGCTAATGAAAAACCGTTTTTT. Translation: CASSERRDRANEKPFF.

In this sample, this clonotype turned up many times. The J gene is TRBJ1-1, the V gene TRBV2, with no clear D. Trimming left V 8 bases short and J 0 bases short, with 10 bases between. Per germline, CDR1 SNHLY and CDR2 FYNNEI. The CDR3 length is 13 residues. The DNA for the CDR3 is TGTGCCAGCTCGCGGAACATGAACACTGAAGCTTTCTTT. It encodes CASSRNMNTEAFF.

The CDR3 bases are TGCGCCAGCAGCCATAGCACTAGCGGGAATTACGAGCAGTACTTC. It yields the protein CASSHSTSGNYEQYF. V and J are TRBV4-3 and TRBJ2-7; 10 bases align to TRBD2. The CDR3 runs 15 residues. Trimming took 3 bases from V and 4 from J; bases not matched to a gene: 6. Germline-derived CDR1 and CDR2 are LGHNA and YSLEER.

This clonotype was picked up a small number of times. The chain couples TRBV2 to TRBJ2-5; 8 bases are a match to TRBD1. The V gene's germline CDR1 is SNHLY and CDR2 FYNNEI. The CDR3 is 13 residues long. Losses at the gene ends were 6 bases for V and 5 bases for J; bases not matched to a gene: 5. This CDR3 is CASSVDRAETQYF. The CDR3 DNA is TGTGCCAGCAGCGTGGACAGGGCTGAGACCCAGTACTTC.

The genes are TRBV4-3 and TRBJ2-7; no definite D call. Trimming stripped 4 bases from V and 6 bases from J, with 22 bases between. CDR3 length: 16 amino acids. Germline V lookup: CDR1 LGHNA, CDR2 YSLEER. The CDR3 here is CASSRKTWVKACEQYF. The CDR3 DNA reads TGCGCCAGCAGCCGAAAGACGTGGGTAAAGGCTTGCGAGCAGTACTTC.

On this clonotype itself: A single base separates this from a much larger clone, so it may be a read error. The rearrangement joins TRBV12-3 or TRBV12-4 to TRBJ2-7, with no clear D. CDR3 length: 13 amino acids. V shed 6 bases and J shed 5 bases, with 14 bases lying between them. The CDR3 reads CASSQGRNHEQYF. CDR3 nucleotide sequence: TGTGCCAGCAGCCAAGGACGGAACCACGAGCAGTACTTC.

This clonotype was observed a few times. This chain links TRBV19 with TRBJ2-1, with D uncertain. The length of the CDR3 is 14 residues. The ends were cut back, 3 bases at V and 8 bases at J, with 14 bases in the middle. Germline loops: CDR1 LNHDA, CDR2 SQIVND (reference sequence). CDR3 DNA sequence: TGTGCCAGTAGTATTACCGTTTTGAGCGATGAGCAGTTCTTC. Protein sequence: CASSITVLSDEQFF.

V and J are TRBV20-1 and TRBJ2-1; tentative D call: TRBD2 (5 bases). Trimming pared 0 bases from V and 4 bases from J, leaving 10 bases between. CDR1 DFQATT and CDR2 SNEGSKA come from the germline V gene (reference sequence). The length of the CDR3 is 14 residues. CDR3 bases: TGCAGTGCTAGAGATCAAGGACTTTACAATGAGCAGTTCTTC. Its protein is CSARDQGLYNEQFF.

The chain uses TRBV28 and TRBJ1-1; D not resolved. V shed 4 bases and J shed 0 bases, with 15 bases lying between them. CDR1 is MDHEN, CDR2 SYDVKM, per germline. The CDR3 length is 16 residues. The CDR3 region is CASSSPGQRLNTEAFF. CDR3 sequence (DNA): TGTGCCAGCAGTTCCCCGGGCCAGCGGCTGAACACTGAAGCTTTCTTT.

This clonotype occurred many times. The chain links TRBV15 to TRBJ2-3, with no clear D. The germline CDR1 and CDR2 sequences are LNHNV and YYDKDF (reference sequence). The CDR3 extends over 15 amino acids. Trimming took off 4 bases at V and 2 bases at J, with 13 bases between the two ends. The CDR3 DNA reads TGTGCCACCAGCACCGACGGCTCCGTCACAGATACGCAGTATTTT. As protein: CATSTDGSVTDTQYF.

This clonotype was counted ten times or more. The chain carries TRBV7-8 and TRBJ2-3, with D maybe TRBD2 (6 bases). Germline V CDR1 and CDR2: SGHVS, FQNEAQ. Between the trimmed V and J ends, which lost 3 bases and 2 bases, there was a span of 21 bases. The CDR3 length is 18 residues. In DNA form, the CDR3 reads TGTGCCAGCAGCTTGTTGGAGGGACTCGGTAAATACACAGATACGCAGTATTTT. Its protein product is CASSLLEGLGKYTDTQYF.

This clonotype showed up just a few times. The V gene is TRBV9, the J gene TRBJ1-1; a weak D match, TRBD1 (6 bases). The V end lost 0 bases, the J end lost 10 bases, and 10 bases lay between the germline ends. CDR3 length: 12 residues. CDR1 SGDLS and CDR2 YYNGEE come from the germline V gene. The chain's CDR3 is CASSVEGGIAFF. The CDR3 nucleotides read TGTGCCAGCAGCGTAGAGGGGGGTATAGCTTTCTTT.

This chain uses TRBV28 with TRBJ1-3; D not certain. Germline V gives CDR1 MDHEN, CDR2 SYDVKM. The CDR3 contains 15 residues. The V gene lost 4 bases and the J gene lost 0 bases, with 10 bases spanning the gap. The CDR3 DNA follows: TGTGCCAGCAGTTCCGCTGAGAACTCTGGAAACACCATATATTTT. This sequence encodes CASSSAENSGNTIYF.

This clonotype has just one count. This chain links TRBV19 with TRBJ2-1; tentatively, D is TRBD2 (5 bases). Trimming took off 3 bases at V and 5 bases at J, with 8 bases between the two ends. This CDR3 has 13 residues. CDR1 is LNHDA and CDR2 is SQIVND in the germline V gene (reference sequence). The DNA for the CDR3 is TGTGCCAGTAGTATTCCGGGGAACAATGAGCAGTTCTTC. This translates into CASSIPGNNEQFF.

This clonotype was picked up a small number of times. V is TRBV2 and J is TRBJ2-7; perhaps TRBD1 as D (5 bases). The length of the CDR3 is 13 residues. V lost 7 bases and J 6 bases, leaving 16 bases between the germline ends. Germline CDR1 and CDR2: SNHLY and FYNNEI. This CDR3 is CASTSLGAREQYF. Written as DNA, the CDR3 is TGTGCCAGCACATCCCTAGGGGCTCGCGAGCAGTACTTC.

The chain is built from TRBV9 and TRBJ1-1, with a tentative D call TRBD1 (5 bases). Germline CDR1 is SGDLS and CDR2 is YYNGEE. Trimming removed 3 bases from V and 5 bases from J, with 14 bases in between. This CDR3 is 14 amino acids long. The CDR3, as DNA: TGTGCCAGCAGCGGAGTAGGGGTTGAGACTGAAGCTTTCTTT. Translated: CASSGVGVETEAFF.

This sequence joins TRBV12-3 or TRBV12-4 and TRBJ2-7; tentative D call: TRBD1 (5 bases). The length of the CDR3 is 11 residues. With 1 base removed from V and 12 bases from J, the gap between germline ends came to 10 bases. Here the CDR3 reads CASSLGTKPYF. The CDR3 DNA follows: TGTGCCAGCAGTTTAGGGACAAAGCCGTACTTC.

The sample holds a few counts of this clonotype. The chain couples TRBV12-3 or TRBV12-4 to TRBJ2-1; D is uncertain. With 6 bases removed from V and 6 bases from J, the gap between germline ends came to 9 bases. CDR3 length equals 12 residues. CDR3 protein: CASRSSGNEQFF. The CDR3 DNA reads TGTGCCAGCAGATCCTCGGGCAATGAGCAGTTCTTC.

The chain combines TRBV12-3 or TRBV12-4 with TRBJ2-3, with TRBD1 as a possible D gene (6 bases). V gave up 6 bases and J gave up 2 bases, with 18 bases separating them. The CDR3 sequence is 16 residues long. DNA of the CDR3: TGTGCCAGCAGGCGCCGCGTGGCAGGGGCCACAGATACGCAGTATTTT. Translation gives CASRRRVAGATDTQYF.

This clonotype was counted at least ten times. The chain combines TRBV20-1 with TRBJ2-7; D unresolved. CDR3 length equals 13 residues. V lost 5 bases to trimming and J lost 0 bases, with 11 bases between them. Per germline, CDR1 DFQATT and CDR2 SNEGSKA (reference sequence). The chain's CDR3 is CSAGPGGSYEQYF. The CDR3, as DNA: TGCAGTGCTGGGCCGGGCGGCTCCTACGAGCAGTACTTC.

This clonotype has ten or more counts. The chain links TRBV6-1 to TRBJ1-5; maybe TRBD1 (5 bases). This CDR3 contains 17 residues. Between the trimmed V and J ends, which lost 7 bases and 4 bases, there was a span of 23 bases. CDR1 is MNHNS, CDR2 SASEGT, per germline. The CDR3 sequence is CASITRGRESVNQPQHF. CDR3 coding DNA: TGTGCCAGCATCACAAGGGGCAGGGAGAGTGTGAATCAGCCCCAGCATTTT.

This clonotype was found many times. The CDR3 spells CSARPMRTEKETQYF. The CDR3 DNA reads as TGCAGTGCTAGACCCATGAGGACAGAGAAAGAGACCCAGTACTTC. The chain combines TRBV20-1 with TRBJ2-5, with D tentatively TRBD1 (6 bases). This CDR3 region has 15 residues. The germline V and J ends were trimmed by 2 bases and 3 bases, with 16 bases remaining between them. Germline V CDR1 and CDR2: DFQATT, SNEGSKA (reference sequence).

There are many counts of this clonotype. The DNA of the CDR3 is TGTGCCAGCAGCACTTACGACAGGGGGCCTGGCTACACCTTC. Encoded protein: CASSTYDRGPGYTF. The rearrangement joins TRBV2 to TRBJ1-2, with 10 nucleotides matching TRBD1. Unmatched junction bases numbered 8, after V lost 6 bases and J lost 7 bases. Germline V lookup: CDR1 SNHLY, CDR2 FYNNEI. The CDR3 spans 14 residues.

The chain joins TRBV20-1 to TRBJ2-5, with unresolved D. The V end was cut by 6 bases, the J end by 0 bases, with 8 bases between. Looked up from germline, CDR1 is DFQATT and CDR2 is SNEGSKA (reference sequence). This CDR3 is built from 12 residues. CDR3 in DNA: TGCAGTGCCCCTGACAACCAAGAGACCCAGTACTTC. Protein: CSAPDNQETQYF.

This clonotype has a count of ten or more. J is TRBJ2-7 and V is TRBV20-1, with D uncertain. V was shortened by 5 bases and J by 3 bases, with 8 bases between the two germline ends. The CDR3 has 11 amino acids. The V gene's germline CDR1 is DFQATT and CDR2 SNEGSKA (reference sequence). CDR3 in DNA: TGCAGTGCTGCACTATACTACGAGCAGTACTTC. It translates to CSAALYYEQYF.

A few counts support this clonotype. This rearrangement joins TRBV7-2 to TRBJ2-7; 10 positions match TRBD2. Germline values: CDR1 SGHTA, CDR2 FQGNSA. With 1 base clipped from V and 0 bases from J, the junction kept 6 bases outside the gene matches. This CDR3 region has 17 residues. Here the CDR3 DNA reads TGTGCCAGCAGCTTAGGAGGGGGACTAGCGCTCTCCTACGAGCAGTACTTC. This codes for CASSLGGGLALSYEQYF. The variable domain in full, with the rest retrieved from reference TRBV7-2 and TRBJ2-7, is GAGVSQSPSNKVTEKGKDVELRCDPISGHTALYWYRQSLGQGLEFLIYFQGNSAPDKSGLPSDRFSAERTGGSVSTLTIQRTQQEDSAVYLCASSLGGGLALSYEQYFGPGTRLTVT.

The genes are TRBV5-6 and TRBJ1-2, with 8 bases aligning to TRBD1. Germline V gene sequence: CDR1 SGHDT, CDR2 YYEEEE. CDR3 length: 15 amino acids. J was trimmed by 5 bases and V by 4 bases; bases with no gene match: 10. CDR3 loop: CASSGRQGQYYGYTF. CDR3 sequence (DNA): TGTGCCAGCAGCGGACGACAGGGGCAGTATTATGGCTACACCTTC. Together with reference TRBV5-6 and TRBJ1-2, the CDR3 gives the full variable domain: DAGVTQSPTHLIKTRGQQVTLRCSPKSGHDTVSWYQQALGQGPQFIFQYYEEEERQRGNFPDRFSGHQFPNYSSELNVNALLLGDSALYLCASSGRQGQYYGYTFGSGTRLTVV.